This record concerns one T cell receptor (beta chain) sequence. Its cognate antigen is unknown. Additional DNA sequences in this sample encode the identical CDR3. These data originate in a study of graft-versus-host responses after intestinal transplantation. Overall study: Transplantation in recipients was multivisceral, liver-intestinal, or isolated intestinal. Points from the study as a whole: Early post-transplant HvG declines showed an association with peak circulating GvH clone levels.

The CDR3 loop spans 13 amino acids. Germline CDR1 MGHRA, CDR2 YSYEKL. The J segment lost 2 bases and the V segment lost 4 bases, leaving 1 base of the junction unmatched. Profiled with immunoSEQ multiplex PCR; TCRdb holds only in-frame clones, not every one. The profile shows about 92,000 clones, about 93% of them singletons. Sequencing was performed on unstimulated CD8+ T cells sorted from spleen or lymph node cells, taken before intestinal transplant. J is TRBJ2-7 and V is TRBV4-1, with 8 positions matching TRBD2. This receptor was taken from a human donor who received an intestinal transplant. CDR3 nucleotides: TGCGCCAGCAGCCCGGGACTAGCCTACGAGCAGTACTTC. Amino acids: CASSPGLAYEQYF.